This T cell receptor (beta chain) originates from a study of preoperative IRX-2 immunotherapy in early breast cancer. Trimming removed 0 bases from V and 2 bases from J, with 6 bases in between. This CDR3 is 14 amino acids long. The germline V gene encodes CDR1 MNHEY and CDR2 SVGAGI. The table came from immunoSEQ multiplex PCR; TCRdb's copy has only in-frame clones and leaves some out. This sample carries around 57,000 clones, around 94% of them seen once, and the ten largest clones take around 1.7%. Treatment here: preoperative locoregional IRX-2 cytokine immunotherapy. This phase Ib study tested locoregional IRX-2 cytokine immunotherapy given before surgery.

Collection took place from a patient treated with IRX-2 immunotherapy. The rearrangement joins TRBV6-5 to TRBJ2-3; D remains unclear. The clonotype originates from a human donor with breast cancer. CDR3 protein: CASSYSRLTDTQYF. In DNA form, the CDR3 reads TGTGCCAGCAGTTACTCTCGCCTCACAGATACGCAGTATTTT.